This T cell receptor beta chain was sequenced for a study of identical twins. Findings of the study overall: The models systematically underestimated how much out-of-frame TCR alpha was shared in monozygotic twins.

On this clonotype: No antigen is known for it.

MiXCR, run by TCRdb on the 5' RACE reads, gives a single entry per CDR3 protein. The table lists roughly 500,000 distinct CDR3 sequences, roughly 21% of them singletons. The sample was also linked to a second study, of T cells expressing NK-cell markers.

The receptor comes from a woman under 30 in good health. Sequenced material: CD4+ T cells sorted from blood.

The CDR3 DNA sequence: TGTGCCACCGCAGGAACTACAGGGTCCTACGAGCAGTACTTC. It specifies CATAGTTGSYEQYF. The chain combines TRBV10-3 with TRBJ2-7; tentatively, D is TRBD1 (6 bases). This CDR3 has 14 residues. V lost 10 bases to trimming and J lost 1 base, with 17 bases between them. Per germline, CDR1 ENHRY and CDR2 SYGVKD.